These T cell receptor beta chains were read from a single sample in a study of a mutant IDH1 vaccine in newly diagnosed glioma. The antigens of these receptors remain unknown. Only in-frame clones appear in the TCRdb table, and some are missing; sequencing was by immunoSEQ multiplex PCR. The repertoire includes approximately 41,000 clones, about 78% of them detected once, and 6.3% sits in the top ten. Specimen: PBMCs, collected from a glioma patient whose treatment included an IDH1 peptide vaccine. The source is a woman in her thirties or forties with glioma. Some clones in this sample may be carry-over from other donors' samples. The CDR3 runs from the conserved cysteine through the conserved F or W. A D gene is named only where the DNA matches it firmly. Clone size is not always given. Where it is, it says once, few, many or a class for expanded clones.

NA	TRBV5-6	TRBJ1-6	NA	CASSLTSLGSPLHF	TGTGCCAGCAGCTTGACGTCGTTGGGGTCACCCCTCCACTTT
NA	TRBV7-9	TRBJ1-4	NA	CASSFLREKLFF	TGTGCCAGCAGCTTCTTACGTGAAAAACTGTTTTTT
NA	TRBV4-2	TRBJ1-2	NA	CASSQGVNYGYTF	TGTGCCAGCAGCCAAGGGGTTAACTATGGCTACACCTTC
TRBD2	TRBV5-1	TRBJ2-2	NA	CASTAGMNTGELFF	TGCGCCAGCACAGCGGGGATGAACACCGGGGAGCTGTTTTTT
NA	TRBV5-6	TRBJ1-5	NA	CASSLAGWGYQPQHF	TGTGCCAGCAGCTTGGCCGGGTGGGGGTATCAGCCCCAGCATTTT
NA	TRBV6-1	TRBJ1-5	once	CASSEDWGYSNQPQHF	TGTGCCAGCAGTGAAGATTGGGGGTATAGCAATCAGCCCCAGCATTTT
TRBD1	TRBV7-2	TRBJ1-2	NA	CASSPSLHRQGYGYTF	TGTGCCAGCAGCCCCTCCCTTCATAGACAGGGCTATGGCTACACCTTC
NA	TRBV27	TRBJ2-7	once	CASSLGAGYEQYF	TGTGCCAGCAGTTTAGGGGCAGGCTACGAGCAGTACTTC
TRBD2	TRBV6-5	TRBJ2-5	NA	CARLAGLLGEETQYF	TGTGCCCGCCTAGCGGGCCTCCTGGGGGAAGAGACCCAGTACTTC
NA	TRBV7-9	TRBJ2-2	NA	CASSRPHGELFF	TGTGCCAGCAGTCGGCCACACGGGGAGCTGTTTTTT
NA	TRBV15	TRBJ2-6	NA	CATSARAGVSGANVLTF	TGTGCCACCAGCGCCCGGGCAGGGGTCTCAGGGGCCAACGTCCTGACTTTC
NA	TRBV7-9	TRBJ2-5	medium-sized	CASSARPTLQVGTQYF	TGTGCCAGCAGCGCACGCCCAACTTTACAAGTGGGGACCCAGTACTTC
NA	TRBV9	TRBJ2-7	NA	CASSVGRGGGYGEQYF	TGTGCCAGCAGCGTGGGCAGGGGAGGGGGGTACGGCGAGCAGTACTTC
TRBD2	TRBV5-1	TRBJ2-2	NA	CASSSPLAGGTAGPGELFF	TGCGCCAGCAGCTCTCCACTAGCGGGAGGGACAGCTGGGCCCGGGGAGCTGTTTTTT
TRBD1	TRBV2	TRBJ2-7	NA	CASFRDRGIYEQYF	TGTGCCAGCTTCCGGGACAGGGGCATCTACGAGCAGTACTTC
NA	TRBV5-1	TRBJ2-6	NA	CASLKGTTGANVLTF	TGCGCCAGCTTAAAAGGGACAACTGGGGCCAACGTCCTGACTTTC
NA	TRBV27	TRBJ2-6	NA	CASSPVWPGANVLTF	TGTGCCAGCAGCCCAGTTTGGCCTGGGGCCAACGTCCTGACTTTC
NA	TRBV5-4	TRBJ1-3	NA	CASSSGAGNTIYF	TGTGCCAGCAGCTCGGGGGCTGGAAACACCATATATTTT
NA	TRBV10-3	TRBJ1-2	NA	CAISELQGEDGYTF	TGTGCCATCAGTGAGTTACAGGGAGAAGATGGCTACACCTTC
TRBD1	TRBV5-5	TRBJ1-3	few	CASSFTRGPGNTIYF	TGTGCCAGCAGCTTCACCAGGGGGCCTGGAAACACCATATATTTT
NA	TRBV2	TRBJ1-2	NA	CASSEGTYGYTF	TGTGCCAGCAGTGAGGGAACCTATGGCTACACCTTC
TRBD1	TRBV7-9	TRBJ2-7	NA	CASVRTGRSYEQYF	TGTGCCAGTGTACGGACAGGGCGCTCCTACGAGCAGTACTTC
NA	TRBV6-5	TRBJ2-3	NA	CASRTGPVGTDTQYF	TGTGCCAGCAGGACAGGTCCTGTGGGCACAGATACGCAGTATTTT
TRBD1	TRBV10-3	TRBJ1-4	NA	CAISPQGAPDEKLFF	TGTGCCATCAGCCCTCAGGGGGCTCCAGATGAAAAACTGTTTTTT
NA	TRBV30	TRBJ1-1	NA	CAWNPGRSNTEAFF	TGTGCCTGGAACCCGGGACGGTCGAACACTGAAGCTTTCTTT
TRBD1	TRBV27	TRBJ2-7	NA	CATGQNYEQYF	TGTGCCACGGGACAGAACTACGAGCAGTACTTC
NA	TRBV4-3	TRBJ2-7	NA	CASSQGVSEQYF	TGCGCCAGCAGCCAAGGGGTCTCCGAGCAGTACTTC
TRBD1	TRBV27	TRBJ1-5	NA	CASRPGQGRNQPQHF	TGTGCCAGCAGACCCGGACAGGGCCGGAATCAGCCCCAGCATTTT
NA	TRBV2	TRBJ2-4	NA	CASRPRGGKNIQYF	TGTGCCAGCAGGCCCCGTGGCGGGAAAAACATTCAGTACTTC
NA	TRBV29-1	TRBJ1-2	NA	CSVARGTNGYTF	TGCAGCGTGGCCAGGGGTACGAATGGCTACACCTTC
NA	TRBV30	TRBJ1-6	NA	CAWSRSREYNSPPHF	TGTGCCTGGAGTAGGAGCAGAGAGTATAATTCACCCCCCCACTTT
NA	TRBV9	TRBJ1-1	NA	CASSVGISKGQLIEAFF	TGTGCCAGCAGCGTAGGAATTTCGAAAGGACAGTTAATTGAAGCTTTCTTT
TRBD2	TRBV7-2	TRBJ2-1	few	CASSLLGLAGYNEQFF	TGTGCCAGCAGCCTTCTCGGACTAGCGGGGTACAATGAGCAGTTCTTC
TRBD2	TRBV7-2	TRBJ2-1	NA	CASSSRTGAGGAYNEQFF	TGTGCCAGCAGCTCACGCACAGGAGCGGGAGGAGCCTACAATGAGCAGTTCTTC
TRBD2	TRBV5-6	TRBJ2-2	NA	CASSGTSGRAKGELFF	TGTGCCAGCAGCGGGACTAGCGGGAGGGCCAAAGGGGAGCTGTTTTTT
NA	TRBV10-3	TRBJ1-3	few	CAISETGTGNTIYF	TGTGCCATCAGTGAGACAGGGACTGGAAACACCATATATTTT
TRBD2	TRBV4-2	TRBJ2-7	NA	CASSPGSGTSGRSSPYEQYF	TGTGCCAGCAGCCCTGGCTCCGGGACTAGCGGGAGGTCCAGTCCCTACGAGCAGTACTTC
NA	TRBV19	TRBJ1-1	NA	CASSTGAEAFF	TGTGCCAGTAGTACCGGGGCTGAAGCTTTCTTT
NA	TRBV6-5	TRBJ2-4	NA	CASSYSGGEEYF	TGTGCCAGCAGTTACTCGGGGGGAGAGGAGTACTTC
NA	TRBV14	TRBJ2-1	NA	CASSQRDEQFF	TGTGCCAGCAGCCAGCGAGATGAGCAGTTCTTC
NA	TRBV18	TRBJ1-5	once	CASSPPGTEDQPQHF	TGTGCCAGCTCACCTCCGGGGACCGAGGATCAGCCCCAGCATTTT
TRBD2	TRBV9	TRBJ2-1	NA	CASSVASGGADEQFF	TGTGCCAGCAGCGTAGCTAGCGGGGGGGCAGATGAGCAGTTCTTC
TRBD2	TRBV13	TRBJ2-7	NA	CASSFAGVLAGASYEQYF	TGTGCCAGCAGCTTTGCTGGCGTTCTAGCGGGAGCGTCCTACGAGCAGTACTTC
NA	TRBV7-9	TRBJ1-1	NA	CASTSGPGGTEAFF	TGTGCCAGCACCTCGGGACCGGGGGGCACTGAAGCTTTCTTT
NA	TRBV6-5	TRBJ1-5	NA	CASSRDSNQPQHF	TGTGCCAGCAGCCGCGATAGCAATCAGCCCCAGCATTTT
TRBD2	TRBV19	TRBJ2-3	NA	CASGGGSTDTQYF	TGTGCCAGCGGGGGGGGTAGCACAGATACGCAGTATTTT